This T cell receptor beta chain was recovered during a study of blood T cell repertoires in COVID-19. The V and J ends lost 0 bases and 2 bases, in that order; junction bases with no gene match: 2. This CDR3 is built from 15 residues. Germline-derived CDR1 and CDR2 are SGHRS and YFSETQ. The assay was immunoSEQ multiplex PCR, and TCRdb's table has in-frame clones only and misses some. The sample lists around 200,000 clones, 75% to 90% occurring once. The TCR comes from a man aged 35 to 55 who had recovered from COVID-19. The sample taken for sequencing was PBMCs or T cells enriched from blood (not recorded which). The chain is built from TRBV5-1 and TRBJ2-3; TRBD1 matches at 8 bases. CDR3 nucleotides: TGCGCCAGCAGCTTGGACAGGGGGGCCACAGATACGCAGTATTTT. The encoded protein is CASSLDRGATDTQYF.